This T cell receptor beta chain comes out of a study of cytomegalovirus exposure and HLA in healthy donors. Whole-study findings and limits: V- and J-gene trimming in TCR beta was tied to a missense DCLRE1C variant by an analysis performed later. TCR beta chains numbering about 160 were designated cytomegalovirus-associated.

This PCR relied on a set of 60 Vbeta primers and 13 Jbeta primers. In the authors' workflow: Some 80 million unique TCR beta chains, 9 million to 12 million shared, were counted in a later analysis. Here immunoSEQ multiplex PCR was the method, and the copy in TCRdb shows in-frame clones only, minus some. From that table come the V and J calls and clone size; the DNA was used to work out D and trimming. The sample shows 220,000 or so clones, roughly 70% of them seen only once. Regarding this clone: Its antigen is unidentified.

This CDR3 has 15 amino acids. V shed 2 bases and J shed 1 base, with 13 bases lying between them. Germline-derived CDR1 and CDR2 are SGHRS and YFSETQ. Sequenced sample: PBMCs. This receptor was identified in a woman in her twenties or thirties in good health and CMV-seronegative. This chain links TRBV5-1 with TRBJ2-7; the D gene is possibly TRBD2 (7 bases). The CDR3 coding sequence is TGCGCCAGCAGCTTAGGGGGAGGGCCTTCCTACGAGCAGTACTTC. Translating gives CASSLGGGPSYEQYF. Based on the CDR3 plus reference TRBV5-1 and TRBJ2-7, the full variable domain is KAGVTQTPRYLIKTRGQQVTLSCSPISGHRSVSWYQQTPGQGLQFLFEYFSETQRNKGNFPGRFSGRQFSNSRSEMNVSTLELGDSALYLCASSLGGGPSYEQYFGPGTRLTVT.